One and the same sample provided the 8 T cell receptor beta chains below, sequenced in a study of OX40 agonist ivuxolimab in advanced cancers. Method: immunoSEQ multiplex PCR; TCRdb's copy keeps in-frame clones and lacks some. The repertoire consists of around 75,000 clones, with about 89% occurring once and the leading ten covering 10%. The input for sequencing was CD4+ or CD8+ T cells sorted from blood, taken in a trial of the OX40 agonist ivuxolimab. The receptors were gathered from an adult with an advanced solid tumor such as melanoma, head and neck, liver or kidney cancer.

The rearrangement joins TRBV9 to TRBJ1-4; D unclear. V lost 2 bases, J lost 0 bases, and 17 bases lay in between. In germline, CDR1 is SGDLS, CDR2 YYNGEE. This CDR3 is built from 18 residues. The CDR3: CASSVSHKVGATNEKLFF. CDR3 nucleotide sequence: TGTGCCAGCAGCGTCTCCCATAAGGTTGGGGCAACTAATGAAAAACTGTTTTTT. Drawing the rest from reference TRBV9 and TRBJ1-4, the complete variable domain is DSGVTQTPKHLITATGQRVTLRCSPRSGDLSVYWYQQSLDQGLQFLIQYYNGEERAKGNILERFSAQQFPDLHSELNLSSLELGDSALYFCASSVSHKVGATNEKLFFGSGTQLSVL.

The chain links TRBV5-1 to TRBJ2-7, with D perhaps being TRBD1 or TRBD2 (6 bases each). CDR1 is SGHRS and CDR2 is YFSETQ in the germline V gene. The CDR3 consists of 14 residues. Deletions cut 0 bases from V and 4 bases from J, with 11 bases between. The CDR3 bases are TGCGCCAGCAGCTTGGCGGGGGCTGGGTACGAGCAGTACTTC. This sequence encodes CASSLAGAGYEQYF.

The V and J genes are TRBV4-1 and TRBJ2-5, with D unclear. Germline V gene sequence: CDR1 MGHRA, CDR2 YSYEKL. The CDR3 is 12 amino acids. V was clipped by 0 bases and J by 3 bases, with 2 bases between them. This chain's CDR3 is CASSQEEETQYF. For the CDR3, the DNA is TGCGCCAGCAGCCAAGAAGAAGAGACCCAGTACTTC.

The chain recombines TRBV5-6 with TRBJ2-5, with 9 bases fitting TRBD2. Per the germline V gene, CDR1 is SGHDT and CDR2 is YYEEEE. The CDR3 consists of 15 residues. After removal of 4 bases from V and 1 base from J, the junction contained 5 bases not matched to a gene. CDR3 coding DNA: TGTGCCAGCAGCACCCTAGCGGGGACCCAAGAGACCCAGTACTTC. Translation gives CASSTLAGTQETQYF.

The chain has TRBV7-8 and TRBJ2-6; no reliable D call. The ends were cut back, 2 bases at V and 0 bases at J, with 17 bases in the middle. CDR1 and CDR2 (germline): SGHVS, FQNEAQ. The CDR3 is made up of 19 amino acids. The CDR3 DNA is TGTGCCAGCAGCTTAATTAAATTTGGACCCCTCTCTGGGGCCAACGTCCTGACTTTC. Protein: CASSLIKFGPLSGANVLTF.

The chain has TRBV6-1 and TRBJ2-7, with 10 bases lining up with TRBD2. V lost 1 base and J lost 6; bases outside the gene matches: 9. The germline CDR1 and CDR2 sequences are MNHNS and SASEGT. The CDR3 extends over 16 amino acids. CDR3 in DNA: TGTGCCAGCAGTGAAGAGGCTAGCGGGGGCCTGGGCGAGCAGTACTTC. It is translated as CASSEEASGGLGEQYF.

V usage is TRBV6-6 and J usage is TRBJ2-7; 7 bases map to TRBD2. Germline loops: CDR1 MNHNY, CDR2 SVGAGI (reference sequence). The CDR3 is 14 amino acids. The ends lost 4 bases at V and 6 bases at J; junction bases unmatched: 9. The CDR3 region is CASSSSGLVREQYF. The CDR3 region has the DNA TGTGCCAGCAGTTCCTCAGGACTAGTCCGCGAGCAGTACTTC.

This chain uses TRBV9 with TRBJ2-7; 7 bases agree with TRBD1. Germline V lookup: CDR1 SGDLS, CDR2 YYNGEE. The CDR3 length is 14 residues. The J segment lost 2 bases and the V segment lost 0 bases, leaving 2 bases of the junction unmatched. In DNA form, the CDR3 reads TGTGCCAGCAGCGTAGGGGACAGAACCTACGAGCAGTACTTC. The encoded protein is CASSVGDRTYEQYF.